A selection of T cell receptor beta chains follows, all from one sample in a study of cytomegalovirus exposure and HLA in healthy donors. Repertoires were generated with immunoSEQ multiplex PCR, while TCRdb's copy carries only in-frame clones and drops some. The sample lists over 25,000 clones; roughly 60% were seen once. The sequencing sample was made of PBMCs. The origin of the receptors is a male donor in good health and CMV-seropositive. The conserved cysteine and the conserved F or W are not part of the CDR3 here. Clone sizes are given selectively: once, few, many, or a class where the clone is expanded.

clone size,V gene,J gene,CDR3 protein
few,TRBV6-4,TRBJ1-6,ASSDGQGASPLH
-,TRBV5-6,TRBJ2-3,ASSAGLAHTDTQY
-,TRBV5-1,TRBJ1-5,ASSLVPGGDQPQH
few,TRBV18,TRBJ1-1,ASSRQPNTEAF
-,TRBV9,TRBJ1-2,ASSAYEVSYGYT
-,TRBV29-1,TRBJ1-1,SVEDPGAF
-,TRBV7-8,TRBJ2-3,ASSLGKGRIAGASTDTQY
-,TRBV25-1,-,ASNPGSMNEQY
-,TRBV25-1,TRBJ1-1,ASSEVRSAHTEAF
-,TRBV5-1,TRBJ2-1,ASSPRTSGRHEQF
-,TRBV14,TRBJ1-1,ASSTWYRWETEAF
few,TRBV5-1,TRBJ2-5,ASSVDRVGVETQY
-,TRBV28,TRBJ2-5,ASSSTPTQY
-,TRBV7-9,TRBJ1-2,ASSLMDRGYGYT
-,TRBV6-4,TRBJ1-5,ASSLTSNQPQH
-,TRBV18,TRBJ1-1,ASSPDLIVGYTEAF
-,TRBV5-4,TRBJ2-4,ASSQGGDRGLRDIQY
few,TRBV4-2,TRBJ1-2,ASSQQHSGPYGYT
-,TRBV7-3,TRBJ1-2,ASSLTPVTGKFGYT
-,TRBV5-1,TRBJ1-1,AGSPPRSGNTEAF
medium-sized,TRBV6-6,TRBJ2-7,ASSSTGVTYEQY
-,TRBV11-2,TRBJ1-4,ASSPKRQTTNEKLF